A single sample gave rise to the 12 T cell receptor beta chains below, sequenced in a study of blood T cell repertoires in COVID-19. Profiled with immunoSEQ multiplex PCR; TCRdb holds only in-frame clones, not every one. In the table there are roughly 100,000 clones, about 84% of which are singletons. The sample was peripheral blood. These receptor sequences come from a woman aged 55-69 years with acute or convalescent COVID-19.

This chain joins TRBV9 and TRBJ2-1; 9 bases match TRBD2. This CDR3 region has 16 residues. Trimming took 0 bases from V and 4 from J; bases not matched to a gene: 5. CDR1 and CDR2 (germline): SGDLS, YYNGEE. This CDR3 is CASSVVGAGGYNEQFF. Written as DNA, the CDR3 is TGTGCCAGCAGCGTAGTGGGAGCGGGGGGTTACAATGAGCAGTTCTTC.

This chain connects TRBV18 to TRBJ1-2, with 8 nucleotides matching TRBD1. Unmatched junction bases numbered 8, after V lost 2 bases and J lost 6 bases. This CDR3 region has 15 residues. Germline V gene sequence: CDR1 KGHSH, CDR2 LQKENI. CDR3 sequence: CASSPVPDRADGYTF. CDR3 coding DNA: TGTGCCAGCTCACCAGTCCCGGACAGGGCGGATGGCTACACCTTC.

The chain recombines TRBV15 with TRBJ1-5, with TRBD1 identical over 10 bases. This CDR3 contains 15 residues. J lost 6 bases, V lost 3 bases, and 5 bases had no gene match. Germline assignment: CDR1 LNHNV and CDR2 YYDKDF (reference sequence). The CDR3 loop is CATSRHDRGLQPQHF. The CDR3, as DNA: TGTGCCACCAGCAGGCACGACAGGGGGCTTCAGCCCCAGCATTTT.

The chain couples TRBV6-6 to TRBJ1-2, with 12 bases that match TRBD1. The trim removed 4 bases at V and 6 bases at J, leaving 6 bases unmatched. The CDR3 consists of 15 residues. The germline gives CDR1 MNHNY, CDR2 SVGAGI (reference sequence). The CDR3 DNA sequence: TGTGCCAGCAGTTGGGGGGACAGGGGGCGGGATGGCTACACCTTC. Its translation: CASSWGDRGRDGYTF.

This CDR3 is CASSGRVAKLFF. The CDR3 DNA sequence: TGTGCCAGCAGCGGCAGGGTGGCAAAACTGTTTTTT. The chain joins TRBV5-6 to TRBJ1-4; the D gene is possibly TRBD1 (5 bases). Trimming took off 4 bases at V and 10 bases at J, with 11 bases between the two ends. In germline, CDR1 is SGHDT, CDR2 YYEEEE. The CDR3 loop spans 12 amino acids.

The CDR3 sequence is CASTPGQNIYGYTF. The CDR3 DNA is TGTGCCAGCACTCCGGGACAGAATATCTATGGCTACACCTTC. This chain uses TRBV6-6 with TRBJ1-2; 7 bases match TRBD1. Germline loops: CDR1 MNHNY, CDR2 SVGAGI (reference sequence). The CDR3 length is 14 residues. V was clipped by 7 bases and J by 4 bases; unmatched bases: 9.

The rearrangement uses TRBV6-5 and TRBJ1-3, with D perhaps matching TRBD1 (6 bases). The V gene's germline CDR1 is MNHEY and CDR2 SVGAGI. Trimming took off 0 bases at V and 8 bases at J, with 17 bases between the two ends. This CDR3 is built from 16 residues. The CDR3 region is CASSYSRTVSSDTIYF. CDR3 DNA: TGTGCCAGCAGTTACTCCCGGACAGTGAGTTCCGACACCATATATTTT.

The gene calls are TRBV14 and TRBJ2-1; D ambiguous. Germline CDR1 reads SGHDN; CDR2 reads FVKESK. The CDR3 loop spans 16 amino acids. V was pared by 0 bases and J by 5 bases, with 14 bases between. CDR3 sequence (DNA): TGTGCCAGCAGCCAAGAGCTGAGGAGCACCCACAATGAGCAGTTCTTC. Translated, it gives CASSQELRSTHNEQFF. The full variable domain, rest sourced from reference TRBV14 and TRBJ2-1, is EAGVTQFPSHSVIEKGQTVTLRCDPISGHDNLYWYRRVMGKEIKFLLHFVKESKQDESGMPNNRFLAERTGGTYSTLKVQPAELEDSGVYFCASSQELRSTHNEQFFGPGTRLTVL.

The chain links TRBV11-2 to TRBJ2-7; no clear D. Trimming took 4 bases from V and 6 from J, leaving 13 bases between them. The CDR3 runs to 13 residues. Germline V lookup: CDR1 SGHAT, CDR2 FQNNGV. CDR3 residues: CASSSRLESEQYF. CDR3 bases: TGTGCCAGCAGCTCGCGACTTGAGAGCGAGCAGTACTTC.

The rearrangement links TRBV19 to TRBJ2-1; 12 bases match TRBD2. There are 19 residues in the CDR3. Germline V CDR1 and CDR2: LNHDA, SQIVND (reference sequence). V shed 3 bases, J shed 0 bases, and the junction held 9 bases outside the gene matches. The DNA for the CDR3 is TGTGCCAGTAGTATGGGGACTAGCGGGTGGCATATCTCCTACAATGAGCAGTTCTTC. It translates to CASSMGTSGWHISYNEQFF.

The chain is built from TRBV5-1 and TRBJ1-1, with D uncertain. This CDR3 spans 13 amino acids. Germline V gene data show CDR1 as SGHRS and CDR2 as YFSETQ. V lost 3 bases and J lost 3, with 9 bases in between. The CDR3 DNA is TGCGCCAGCAGCTCGCACCGGGACACTGAAGCTTTCTTT. Amino acids: CASSSHRDTEAFF.

The chain recombines TRBV2 with TRBJ2-1, with 9 bases matching TRBD2. V lost 6 bases to trimming and J lost 1 base; unmatched junction nucleotides: 4. Germline V gene data show CDR1 as SNHLY and CDR2 as FYNNEI. The CDR3 has 15 residues. CDR3 in amino acids: CASRKTSGSYNEQFF. The CDR3 DNA reads as TGTGCCAGCAGGAAGACTAGCGGTTCCTACAATGAGCAGTTCTTC.